Listed here are 5 T cell receptor beta chains from one sample, sequenced in a study of control samples from healthy donors and cancer patients. Only in-frame clones appear in the TCRdb table, and some are missing; sequencing was by immunoSEQ multiplex PCR. The table includes 110,000 or so clones, around four fifths detected once. The sequenced material came from blood. The receptors stem from a man between 18 and 29 years old in good health.

This chain uses TRBV30 with TRBJ1-1; D gene uncertain. The CDR3 length is 13 residues. Germline CDR1 is GTSNPN and CDR2 is SVGIG (reference sequence). The V end was cut by 5 bases, the J end by 3 bases, with 13 bases between. CDR3 residues: CAWSRAVDTEAFF. DNA for the CDR3: TGTGCCTGGTCCCGGGCCGTGGACACTGAAGCTTTCTTT.

The chain joins TRBV6-5 to TRBJ2-7; 10 bases are a match to TRBD2. The J segment lost 4 bases and the V segment lost 5 bases, leaving 8 bases of the junction unmatched. CDR1 is MNHEY, CDR2 SVGAGI, per germline. CDR3 length: 15 amino acids. The CDR3 region is CASSPAGGRLYEQYV. The CDR3 nucleotides are TGTGCCAGCAGTCCAGCGGGGGGGCGCCTTTACGAGCAGTACGTC.

The chain is built from TRBV5-5 and TRBJ1-6; D is ambiguous. The CDR3 covers 17 residues. In germline, CDR1 is SGHKS, CDR2 YYEKEE (reference sequence). V was pared by 2 bases and J by 0 bases, with 12 bases between. The CDR3 sequence: CASSLKPGSSYNSPLHF. The CDR3 nucleotides are TGTGCCAGCAGCTTAAAGCCCGGGAGCTCCTATAATTCACCCCTCCACTTT.

CDR3 amino acids: CASSAQGAPNEKLFF. The CDR3 nucleotides read TGTGCCAGCAGCGCGCAGGGGGCGCCTAATGAAAAACTGTTTTTT. The rearrangement uses TRBV7-2 and TRBJ1-4; TRBD1 matches at 8 bases. Germline V gives CDR1 SGHTA, CDR2 FQGNSA. Germline trimming cut 5 bases from V and 3 bases from J; bases unmatched to any gene: 5. This CDR3 is 15 amino acids long.

V and J are TRBV5-3 and TRBJ2-2; D not resolved. TRBV5-3 is treated as an ORF (open reading frame) with a function not yet certain. The V and J ends lost 6 bases and 3 bases respectively, with 9 bases between them. The CDR3 is made up of 13 amino acids. The CDR3 region has the DNA TGTGCCAGAATACTGCGTGACACCGGGGAGCTGTTTTTT. Translation gives CARILRDTGELFF.